Below, 32 T cell receptor beta chains from the same sample are listed, as sequenced in a study of cytomegalovirus exposure and HLA in healthy donors (dated by TCRdb to 2015 to 2018). Preparation of the library involved the immunoSEQ multiplex PCR assay. For the multiplex PCR, a mixture combining 60 forward primers for TCR Vbeta segments and 13 reverse primers for TCR Jbeta segments was used. TCRdb holds this immuneACCESS table with in-frame rearrangements only. Some clones are missing; in checked studies, unresolved V genes explain under half, and the rest has no known cause. The sample table holds about 200,000 clones, of which 65% to 80% were seen once. Around 1.7% of the sample is taken by the ten largest. Sequences were obtained from PBMCs. The receptors come from a middle-aged man in good health and CMV-seronegative.

CDR3 nucleotides: TGTGCCAGCCCCCCCTCGTTCTCTAGCACAGATACGCAGTATTTT. The encoded protein is CASPPSFSSTDTQYF. V is TRBV28 and J is TRBJ2-3; D is unclear. Germline lookup yields CDR1 MDHEN and CDR2 SYDVKM. Trimming removed 8 bases at V and 0 bases at J, with 15 bases between. CDR3 size: 15 residues. The variable domain in full, completed from reference TRBV28 and TRBJ2-3, reads DVKVTQSSRYLVKRTGEKVFLECVQDMDHENMFWYRQDPGLGLRLIYFSYDVKMKEKGDIPEGYSVSREKKERFSLILESASTNQTSMYLCASPPSFSSTDTQYFGPGTRLTVL.

The V and J genes are TRBV28 and TRBJ2-1; 7 bases align to TRBD1. In germline, CDR1 is MDHEN, CDR2 SYDVKM. Germline trimming cut 6 bases from V and 7 bases from J; bases unmatched to any gene: 12. This CDR3 is 15 amino acids long. CDR3 amino acids: CASSLIRGSGNEQFF. The DNA of the CDR3 is TGTGCCAGCAGCTTAATCAGGGGGTCTGGAAATGAGCAGTTCTTC.

V and J are TRBV11-2 and TRBJ2-1; 7 nucleotides agree with TRBD1. Trimming at V came to 5 bases and at J to 2 bases, leaving 6 bases not matched to a gene. CDR1 is SGHAT and CDR2 is FQNNGV in the germline V gene. The CDR3 sequence is 15 residues long. The CDR3 DNA is TGTGCCAGCAGCAAAGGGGGCGCCCCCTACAATGAGCAGTTCTTC. Translation gives CASSKGGAPYNEQFF.

V and J are TRBV6-5 and TRBJ1-5, with D tentatively TRBD1 (5 bases). The CDR3 has 15 residues. Between the trimmed V and J ends, which lost 0 bases and 4 bases, there was a span of 10 bases. Germline CDR1 reads MNHEY; CDR2 reads SVGAGI. CDR3 residues: CASSYSFRTNQPQHF. In DNA, the CDR3 is TGTGCCAGCAGTTACTCGTTCAGGACAAATCAGCCCCAGCATTTT.

The V gene is TRBV19, the J gene TRBJ1-5; TRBD1 might be the D (6 bases). Trimming removed 5 bases from V and 0 bases from J, with 14 bases in between. The CDR3 is made up of 16 amino acids. Germline V gives CDR1 LNHDA, CDR2 SQIVND (reference sequence). CDR3 in DNA: TGTGCCAGTAGTCCCCGGGACACTTATAGCAATCAGCCCCAGCATTTT. Translating it yields CASSPRDTYSNQPQHF.

This chain connects TRBV19 to TRBJ1-1; 7 bases align to TRBD1. V lost 6 bases and J lost 7; bases outside the gene matches: 11. This CDR3 comprises 14 residues. Germline V gene lookup returns CDR1 LNHDA and CDR2 SQIVND (reference sequence). This CDR3 reads CASSPFGTDHEAFF. The CDR3, as DNA: TGTGCCAGTAGCCCCTTCGGGACAGACCATGAAGCTTTCTTT.

The chain recombines TRBV29-1 with TRBJ2-7; 9 nucleotides line up with TRBD2. Per germline, CDR1 SQVTM and CDR2 ANQGSEA. V was clipped by 6 bases and J by 3 bases; unmatched bases: 12. The CDR3 runs 15 residues. The DNA of the CDR3 is TGCAGCGTCCTCGATAGCGGGAGCCACCACTACGAGCAGTACTTC. Its protein product is CSVLDSGSHHYEQYF.

The chain recombines TRBV5-4 with TRBJ2-1; perhaps TRBD1 as D (5 bases). The germline V gene encodes CDR1 SGHNT and CDR2 YYREEE (reference sequence). The V end lost 0 bases, the J end lost 3 bases, and 7 bases lay between the germline ends. The CDR3 is made up of 14 amino acids. The CDR3 DNA reads as TGTGCCAGCAGCTTGGGGGGCAGCTACAATGAGCAGTTCTTC. Amino acids: CASSLGGSYNEQFF.

The chain links TRBV10-1 to TRBJ2-5; 9 bases are a match to TRBD2. CDR3 length: 15 residues. Germline V gives CDR1 WNHNN, CDR2 SYGVQD (reference sequence). The J segment lost 4 bases and the V segment lost 5 bases, leaving 8 bases of the junction unmatched. CDR3 sequence (DNA): TGCGCCAGCAGTAGCGTAGCGGGAGCGGGAGAGACCCAGTACTTC. This translates into CASSSVAGAGETQYF.

This clone was counted a single time. J is TRBJ2-6 and V is TRBV7-6, with TRBD2 identical over 9 bases. The germline gives CDR1 SGHVS, CDR2 FNYEAQ. The V and J ends lost 3 bases and 0 bases, in that order; junction bases with no gene match: 12. The CDR3 totals 20 residues. This CDR3 is CASSFRDFLAGDSGANVLTF. The DNA of the CDR3 is TGTGCCAGCAGCTTTCGGGACTTTTTAGCGGGGGACTCTGGGGCCAACGTCCTGACTTTC. The full variable domain, in which reference TRBV7-6 and TRBJ2-6 provide the parts outside the CDR3, is GAGVSQSPRYKVTKRGQDVALRCDPISGHVSLYWYRQALGQGPEFLTYFNYEAQQDKSGLPNDRFSAERPEGSISTLTIQRTEQRDSAMYRCASSFRDFLAGDSGANVLTFGAGSRLTVL.

The table lists this clone with a few counts. This chain uses TRBV5-4 with TRBJ2-1, with 7 bases identical to TRBD1. The V segment lost 4 bases and the J segment 2 bases; nucleotides outside the gene matches: 6. Germline V gives CDR1 SGHNT, CDR2 YYREEE (reference sequence). The CDR3 is 15 residues long. The CDR3 spells CASSGGQVTYNEQFF. The CDR3 DNA sequence: TGTGCCAGCAGCGGCGGACAGGTGACCTACAATGAGCAGTTCTTC.

The J gene is TRBJ2-7, the V gene TRBV5-4; the match to TRBD1 covers 11 bases. V gave up 3 bases and J gave up 6 bases; unmatched junction bases: 5. Germline V gene lookup returns CDR1 SGHNT and CDR2 YYREEE (reference sequence). The CDR3 has 14 amino acids. CDR3 residues: CASSSGQGATEQYF. In DNA form, the CDR3 reads TGTGCCAGCAGCTCCGGACAGGGGGCGACCGAGCAGTACTTC.

The chain employs TRBV5-5 and TRBJ2-4, with a tentative D call TRBD2 (6 bases). CDR1 is SGHKS and CDR2 is YYEKEE in the germline V gene (reference sequence). This CDR3 has 15 residues. V was cut by 1 base and J by 6 bases, with 14 bases left in between. CDR3 nucleotides: TGTGCCAGCAGCTTGAGTAGGCGGGAAGTAAACATTCAGTACTTC. It translates to CASSLSRREVNIQYF.

V is TRBV7-9 and J is TRBJ1-1; D might be TRBD1 (6 bases). With 3 bases removed from V and 0 bases from J, the gap between germline ends came to 11 bases. This CDR3 region has 15 residues. Germline V gives CDR1 SEHNR, CDR2 FQNEAQ (reference sequence). CDR3 nucleotide sequence: TGTGCCAGCAGCTTGGGGACATTCATGAACACTGAAGCTTTCTTT. It translates to CASSLGTFMNTEAFF.

The rearrangement links TRBV30 to TRBJ1-4; no clear D gene. The germline CDR1 and CDR2 sequences are GTSNPN and SVGIG (reference sequence). V dropped 5 bases and J dropped 8 bases, with 12 bases sitting between them. This CDR3 is built from 12 residues. In DNA form, the CDR3 reads TGTGCCTGGTCGCGGGAGGGCGAAAAACTGTTTTTT. This sequence encodes CAWSREGEKLFF.

The chain combines TRBV7-3 with TRBJ2-3; 7 nucleotides agree with TRBD2. The CDR3 extends over 13 amino acids. J was trimmed by 0 bases and V by 6 bases; bases with no gene match: 0. Germline V gene data show CDR1 as SGHTA and CDR2 as FQGTGA. CDR3 region: CASSSGSTDTQYF. Written as DNA, the CDR3 is TGTGCCAGCAGTAGCGGGAGCACAGATACGCAGTATTTT. The entire variable domain, with the rest obtained from reference TRBV7-3 and TRBJ2-3, is as follows: GAGVSQTPSNKVTEKGKYVELRCDPISGHTALYWYRQSLGQGPEFLIYFQGTGAADDSGLPNDRFFAVRPEGSVSTLKIQRTERGDSAVYLCASSSGSTDTQYFGPGTRLTVL.

The chain links TRBV16 to TRBJ2-7, with D perhaps TRBD2 (5 bases). Trimming pared 0 bases from V and 6 bases from J, leaving 9 bases between. Germline-derived CDR1 and CDR2 are KGHSY and FQNENV. CDR3 length: 13 amino acids. The chain's CDR3 is CASSQSAGGEQYF. DNA of the CDR3: TGTGCCAGCAGCCAATCGGCGGGTGGCGAGCAGTACTTC.

This CDR3 is CASSLAGGSYEQYF. In DNA form, the CDR3 reads TGTGCCAGCAGCTTAGCGGGAGGGTCCTACGAGCAGTACTTC. The V call is TRBV7-8, the J call TRBJ2-5, with 7 bases matching TRBD2. The better agreement between TRBJ2-7 and the DNA end casts doubt on the J call. Germline CDR1 SGHVS, CDR2 FQNEAQ. The CDR3 is 14 residues long.

The V and J genes are TRBV5-1 and TRBJ2-5; possibly TRBD2 for D (5 bases). The CDR3 consists of 14 residues. V dropped 3 bases and J dropped 1 base, with 10 bases sitting between them. Germline CDR1 reads SGHRS; CDR2 reads YFSETQ. The CDR3 DNA sequence: TGCGCCAGCAGCTCGGACTGGGGCCAAGAGACCCAGTACTTC. Its translation: CASSSDWGQETQYF.

The chain combines TRBV5-4 with TRBJ2-2; no reliable D call. This CDR3 has 12 amino acids. Germline lookup yields CDR1 SGHNT and CDR2 YYREEE (reference sequence). V lost 0 bases and J lost 6, with 3 bases in between. The CDR3 DNA is TGTGCCAGCAGCTTGGTCTCCGGGGAGCTGTTTTTT. Translating gives CASSLVSGELFF. The full variable domain, in which reference TRBV5-4 and TRBJ2-2 provide the parts outside the CDR3, is ETGVTQSPTHLIKTRGQQVTLRCSSQSGHNTVSWYQQALGQGPQFIFQYYREEENGRGNFPPRFSGLQFPNYSSELNVNALELDDSALYLCASSLVSGELFFGEGSRLTVL.

This clone was recorded only once. This rearrangement joins TRBV5-1 to TRBJ2-2, with 7 bases fitting TRBD2. Germline loops: CDR1 SGHRS, CDR2 YFSETQ. The ends lost 4 bases at V and 6 bases at J; junction bases unmatched: 9. There are 15 residues in the CDR3. In DNA form, the CDR3 reads TGCGCCAGCAGCGCCGGACGGGCGGGGGCCGGGGAGCTGTTTTTT. It specifies CASSAGRAGAGELFF.

The rearrangement uses TRBV19 and TRBJ1-4, with 10 bases identical to TRBD1. V gave up 5 bases and J gave up 5 bases; unmatched junction bases: 8. Germline loops: CDR1 LNHDA, CDR2 SQIVND (reference sequence). CDR3 length: 16 amino acids. The CDR3 DNA reads as TGTGCCAGTAGTGTATTACCGGGACAGGGGAATGAAAAACTGTTTTTT. Translation gives CASSVLPGQGNEKLFF.

The J gene is TRBJ2-7, the V gene TRBV11-3; TRBD1 agrees at 9 bases. The V gene end was trimmed by 1 base and the J gene end by 5 bases; junction bases not matched to a gene: 9. The CDR3 totals 16 residues. Germline V gene data show CDR1 as SGHNT and CDR2 as YENEEA. The CDR3 spells CASSLGTGTGRHEQYF. In nucleotides, the CDR3 is TGTGCCAGCAGCTTAGGCACCGGGACAGGGCGGCACGAGCAGTACTTC.

The chain employs TRBV13 and TRBJ2-1; no clear D gene. Per germline, CDR1 PRHDT and CDR2 FYEKMQ (reference sequence). The CDR3 runs to 17 residues. Trimming took off 1 base at V and 8 bases at J, with 21 bases between the two ends. CDR3 in amino acids: CASSLEILSRPSDEQFF. The DNA of the CDR3 is TGTGCCAGCAGCTTAGAGATTCTTAGCCGGCCCTCGGATGAGCAGTTCTTC.

CDR3 protein: CASSLESRTQYF. The CDR3 DNA is TGTGCCAGCAGCTTAGAATCTCGGACCCAGTACTTC. This chain connects TRBV11-2 to TRBJ2-5; D is unclear. This CDR3 comprises 12 residues. Germline V gene data show CDR1 as SGHAT and CDR2 as FQNNGV. Trimming took 0 bases from V and 7 from J, leaving 6 bases between them.

The chain uses TRBV15 and TRBJ2-5; 7 positions match TRBD2. V gave up 1 base and J gave up 2 bases; unmatched junction bases: 4. This CDR3 comprises 15 residues. CDR1 and CDR2 (germline): LNHNV, YYDKDF (reference sequence). CDR3 sequence reads: CATSRALAVQETQYF. CDR3 sequence (DNA): TGTGCCACCAGCAGAGCCCTAGCGGTACAAGAGACCCAGTACTTC.

The rearrangement joins TRBV11-2 to TRBJ2-7; D ambiguous. V was clipped by 3 bases and J by 2 bases, with 11 bases between them. The germline V gene encodes CDR1 SGHAT and CDR2 FQNNGV. CDR3 length: 14 residues. The CDR3 is CASSFGLLAYEQYF. CDR3 in DNA: TGTGCCAGCAGCTTTGGGCTCCTGGCCTACGAGCAGTACTTC.

In the case of this clone: The same CDR3 arises from other DNA sequences in this sample as well. The chain uses TRBV6-5 and TRBJ2-7; TRBD2 agrees at 8 bases. Looked up from germline, CDR1 is MNHEY and CDR2 is SVGAGI. The CDR3 has 13 residues. Trimming took 5 bases from V and 0 from J; bases not matched to a gene: 0. For the CDR3, the DNA is TGTGCCAGCAGTCTAGCGGGCTCCTACGAGCAGTACTTC. Protein sequence: CASSLAGSYEQYF.

The rearrangement links TRBV5-1 to TRBJ1-4; TRBD1 is a possible D gene (5 bases). There are 14 residues in the CDR3. Per germline, CDR1 SGHRS and CDR2 YFSETQ. Trimming took off 0 bases at V and 10 bases at J, with 13 bases between the two ends. As DNA, the CDR3 is TGCGCCAGCAGCTTGGGACAGACCGGGGGAAAACTGTTTTTT. This codes for CASSLGQTGGKLFF.

This clone was recorded only once. At one end the junction does not follow the germline gene, possibly because of a read error. The chain joins TRBV5-1 to TRBJ2-4; TRBD1 aligns across 9 bases. Germline CDR1 is SGHRS and CDR2 is YFSETQ. The CDR3 sequence is 16 residues long. As DNA, the CDR3 is TGCGCCAGCAGCTCGTCCCCGGGACAGGGTTCGAACAGTCAGTACTTC. It codes for CASSSSPGQGSNSQYF.

The CDR3 reads CAWSTLAGGPDEQFF. As DNA, the CDR3 is TGTGCCTGGAGCACACTAGCGGGAGGGCCCGATGAGCAGTTCTTC. V usage is TRBV30 and J usage is TRBJ2-1; 13 positions match TRBD2. Germline lookup yields CDR1 GTSNPN and CDR2 SVGIG (reference sequence). Losses at the gene ends were 3 bases for V and 8 bases for J; bases not matched to a gene: 7. The CDR3 totals 15 residues.

CDR3 protein: CASSLGGQGAQETQYF. CDR3 DNA sequence: TGCGCCAGCAGCTTGGGGGGACAGGGGGCCCAAGAGACCCAGTACTTC. This chain connects TRBV5-1 to TRBJ2-5, with 12 bases fitting TRBD1. CDR3 length equals 16 residues. Germline CDR1 is SGHRS and CDR2 is YFSETQ. V was pared by 0 bases and J by 1 base, with 1 base of the junction left unmatched.